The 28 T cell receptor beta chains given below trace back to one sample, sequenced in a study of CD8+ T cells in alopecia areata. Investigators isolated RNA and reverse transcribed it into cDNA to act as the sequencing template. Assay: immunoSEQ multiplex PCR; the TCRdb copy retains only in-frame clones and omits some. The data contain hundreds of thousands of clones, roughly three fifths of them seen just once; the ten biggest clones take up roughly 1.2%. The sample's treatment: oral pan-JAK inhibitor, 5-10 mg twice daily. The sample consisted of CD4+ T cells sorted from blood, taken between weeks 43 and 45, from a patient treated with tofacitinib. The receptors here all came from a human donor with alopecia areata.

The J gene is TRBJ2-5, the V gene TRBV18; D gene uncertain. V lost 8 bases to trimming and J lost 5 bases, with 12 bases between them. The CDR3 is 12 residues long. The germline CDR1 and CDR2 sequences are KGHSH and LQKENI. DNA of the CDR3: TGTGCCAGCGCACGAAAGAAGGAGACCCAGTACTTC. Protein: CASARKKETQYF.

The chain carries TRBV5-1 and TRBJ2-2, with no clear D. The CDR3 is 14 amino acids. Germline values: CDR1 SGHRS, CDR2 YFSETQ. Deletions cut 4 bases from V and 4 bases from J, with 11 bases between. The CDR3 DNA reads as TGCGCCAGCAGCCTGGACGGTGCCACCGGGGAGCTGTTTTTT. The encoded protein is CASSLDGATGELFF. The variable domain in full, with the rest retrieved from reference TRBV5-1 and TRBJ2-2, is KAGVTQTPRYLIKTRGQQVTLSCSPISGHRSVSWYQQTPGQGLQFLFEYFSETQRNKGNFPGRFSGRQFSNSRSEMNVSTLELGDSALYLCASSLDGATGELFFGEGSRLTVL.

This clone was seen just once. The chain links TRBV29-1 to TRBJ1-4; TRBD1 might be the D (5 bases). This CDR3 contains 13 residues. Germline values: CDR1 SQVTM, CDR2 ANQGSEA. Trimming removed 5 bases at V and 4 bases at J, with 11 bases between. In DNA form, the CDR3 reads TGCAGCGTTAGCAGGGACCTTAATGAAAAACTGTTTTTT. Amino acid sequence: CSVSRDLNEKLFF.

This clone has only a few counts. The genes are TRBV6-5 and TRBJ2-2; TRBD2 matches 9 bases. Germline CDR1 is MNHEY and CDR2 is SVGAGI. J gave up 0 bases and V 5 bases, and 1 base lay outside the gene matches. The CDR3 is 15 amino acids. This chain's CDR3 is CASSPSGTNTGELFF. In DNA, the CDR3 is TGTGCCAGCAGTCCTAGCGGGACGAACACCGGGGAGCTGTTTTTT.

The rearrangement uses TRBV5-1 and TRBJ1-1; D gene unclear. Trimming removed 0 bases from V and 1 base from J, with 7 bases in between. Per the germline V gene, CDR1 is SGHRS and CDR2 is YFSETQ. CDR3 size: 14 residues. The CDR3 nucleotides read TGCGCCAGCAGCTTGGTAGGGAAGAACACTGAAGCTTTCTTT. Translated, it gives CASSLVGKNTEAFF. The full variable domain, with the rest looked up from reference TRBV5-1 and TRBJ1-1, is KAGVTQTPRYLIKTRGQQVTLSCSPISGHRSVSWYQQTPGQGLQFLFEYFSETQRNKGNFPGRFSGRQFSNSRSEMNVSTLELGDSALYLCASSLVGKNTEAFFGQGTRLTVV.

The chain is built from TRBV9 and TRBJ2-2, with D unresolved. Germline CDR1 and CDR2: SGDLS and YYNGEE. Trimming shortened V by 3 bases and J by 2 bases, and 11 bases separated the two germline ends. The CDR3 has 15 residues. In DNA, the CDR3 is TGTGCCAGCAGCGAGGGCTCCTCAAACACCGGGGAGCTGTTTTTT. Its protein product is CASSEGSSNTGELFF.

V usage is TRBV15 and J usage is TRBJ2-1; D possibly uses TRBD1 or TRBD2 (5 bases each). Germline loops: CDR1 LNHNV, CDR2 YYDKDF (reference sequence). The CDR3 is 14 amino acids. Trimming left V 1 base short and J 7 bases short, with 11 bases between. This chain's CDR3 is CATSRVLEGNEQFF. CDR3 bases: TGTGCCACCAGCAGAGTACTCGAGGGGAATGAGCAGTTCTTC.

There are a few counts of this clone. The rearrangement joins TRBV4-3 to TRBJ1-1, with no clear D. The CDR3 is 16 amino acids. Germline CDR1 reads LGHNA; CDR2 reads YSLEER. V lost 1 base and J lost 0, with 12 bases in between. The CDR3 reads CASSQGLAGLNTEAFF. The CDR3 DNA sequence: TGCGCCAGCAGCCAAGGTCTAGCAGGTTTGAACACTGAAGCTTTCTTT.

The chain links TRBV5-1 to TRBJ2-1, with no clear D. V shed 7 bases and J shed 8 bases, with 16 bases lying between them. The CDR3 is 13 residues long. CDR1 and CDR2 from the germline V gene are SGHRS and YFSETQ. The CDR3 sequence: CASRPTRWDEQFF. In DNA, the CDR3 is TGCGCCAGCCGCCCAACACGTTGGGATGAGCAGTTCTTC.

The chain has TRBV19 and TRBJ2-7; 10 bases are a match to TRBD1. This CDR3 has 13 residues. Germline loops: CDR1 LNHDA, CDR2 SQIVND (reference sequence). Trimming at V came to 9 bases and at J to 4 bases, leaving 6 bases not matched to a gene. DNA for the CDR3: TGTGCCAGGAAAAGGGACAGGGGTTACGAGCAGTACTTC. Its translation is CARKRDRGYEQYF.

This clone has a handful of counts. The CDR3 is CASSEGSGTGELFF. CDR3 DNA: TGCGCCAGCAGTGAGGGGTCGGGCACCGGGGAGCTGTTTTTT. This chain links TRBV10-1 with TRBJ2-2; D is unresolved. CDR1 WNHNN and CDR2 SYGVQD come from the germline V gene (reference sequence). CDR3 length: 14 amino acids. V lost 2 bases and J lost 4, with 8 bases in between.

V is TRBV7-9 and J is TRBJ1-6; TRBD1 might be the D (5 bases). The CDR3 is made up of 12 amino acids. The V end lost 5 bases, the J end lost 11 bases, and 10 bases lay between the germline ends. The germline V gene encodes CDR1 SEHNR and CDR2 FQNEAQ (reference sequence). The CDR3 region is CASSPGDPPLHF. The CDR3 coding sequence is TGTGCCAGCAGCCCGGGGGATCCACCCCTCCACTTT.

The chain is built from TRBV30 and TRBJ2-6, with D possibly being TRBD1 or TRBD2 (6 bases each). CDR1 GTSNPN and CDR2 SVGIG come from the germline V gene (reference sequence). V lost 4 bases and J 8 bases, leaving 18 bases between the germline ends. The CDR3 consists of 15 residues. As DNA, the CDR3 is TGTGCCTGGACTCCGCCCGGGGGCAGGCCCAACGTCCTGACTTTC. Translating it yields CAWTPPGGRPNVLTF. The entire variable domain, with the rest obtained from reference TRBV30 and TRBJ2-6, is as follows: SQTIHQWPATLVQPVGSPLSLECTVEGTSNPNLYWYRQAAGRGLQLLFYSVGIGQISSEVPQNLSASRPQDRQFILSSKKLLLSDSGFYLCAWTPPGGRPNVLTFGAGSRLTVL.

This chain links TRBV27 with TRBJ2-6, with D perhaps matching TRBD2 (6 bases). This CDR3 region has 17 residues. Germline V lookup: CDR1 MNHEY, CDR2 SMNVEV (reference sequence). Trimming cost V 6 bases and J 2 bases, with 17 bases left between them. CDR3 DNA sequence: TGTGCCAGCAGCCTGGCGGGGATAGGCCCTGGGGCCAACGTCCTGACTTTC. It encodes CASSLAGIGPGANVLTF.

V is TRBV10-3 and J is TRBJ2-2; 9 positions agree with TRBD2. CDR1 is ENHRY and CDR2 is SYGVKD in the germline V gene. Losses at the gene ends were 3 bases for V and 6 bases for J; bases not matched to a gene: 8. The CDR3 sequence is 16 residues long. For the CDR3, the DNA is TGTGCCATCAGTGAAGCGGGGGGCAGACAATCCGGGGAGCTGTTTTTT. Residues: CAISEAGGRQSGELFF.

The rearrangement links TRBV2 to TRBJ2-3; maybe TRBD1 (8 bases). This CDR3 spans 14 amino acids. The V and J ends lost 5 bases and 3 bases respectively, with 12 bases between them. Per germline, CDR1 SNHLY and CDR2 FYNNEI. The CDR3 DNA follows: TGTGCCAGCAGTAACAGGGGGGGGACAGATACGCAGTATTTT. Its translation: CASSNRGGTDTQYF.

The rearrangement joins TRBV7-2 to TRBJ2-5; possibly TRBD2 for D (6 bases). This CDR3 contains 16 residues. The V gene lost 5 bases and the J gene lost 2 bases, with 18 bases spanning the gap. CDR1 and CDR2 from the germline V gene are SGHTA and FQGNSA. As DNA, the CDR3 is TGTGCCAGCAGCAACGGGGATGGGACTTTTCAAGAGACCCAGTACTTC. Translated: CASSNGDGTFQETQYF.

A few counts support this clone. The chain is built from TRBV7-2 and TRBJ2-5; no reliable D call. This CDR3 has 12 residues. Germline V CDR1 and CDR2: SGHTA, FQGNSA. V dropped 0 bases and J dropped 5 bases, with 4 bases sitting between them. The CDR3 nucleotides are TGTGCCAGCAGCTTAGCGGGGGAGACCCAGTACTTC. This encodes CASSLAGETQYF.

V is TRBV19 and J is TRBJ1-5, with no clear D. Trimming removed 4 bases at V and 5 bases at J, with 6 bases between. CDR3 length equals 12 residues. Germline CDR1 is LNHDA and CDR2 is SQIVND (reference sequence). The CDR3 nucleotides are TGTGCCAGTAGTACATGGGATCAGCCCCAGCATTTT. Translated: CASSTWDQPQHF.

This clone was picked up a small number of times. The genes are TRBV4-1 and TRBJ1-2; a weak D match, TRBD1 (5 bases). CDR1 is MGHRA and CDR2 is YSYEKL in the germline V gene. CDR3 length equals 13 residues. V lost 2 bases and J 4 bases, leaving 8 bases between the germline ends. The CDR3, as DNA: TGCGCCAGCAGCCAAACCAGGGCCTATGGCTACACCTTC. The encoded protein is CASSQTRAYGYTF.

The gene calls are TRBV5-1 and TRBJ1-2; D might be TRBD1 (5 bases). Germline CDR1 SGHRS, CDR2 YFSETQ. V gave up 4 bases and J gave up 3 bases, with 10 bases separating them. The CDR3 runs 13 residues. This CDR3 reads CASSDSNDYGYTF. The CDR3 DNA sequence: TGCGCCAGCAGCGACAGTAACGACTATGGCTACACCTTC.

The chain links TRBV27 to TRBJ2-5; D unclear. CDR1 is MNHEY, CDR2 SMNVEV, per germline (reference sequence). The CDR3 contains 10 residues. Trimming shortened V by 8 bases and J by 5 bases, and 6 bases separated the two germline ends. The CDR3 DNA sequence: TGTGCCAGCGGTCGGGAGACCCAGTACTTC. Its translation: CASGRETQYF.

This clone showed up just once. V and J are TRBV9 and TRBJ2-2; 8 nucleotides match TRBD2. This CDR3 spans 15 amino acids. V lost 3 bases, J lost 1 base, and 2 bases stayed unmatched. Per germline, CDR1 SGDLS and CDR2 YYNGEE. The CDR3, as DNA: TGTGCCAGCAGCGCGAGCGGGGGGAACACCGGGGAGCTGTTTTTT. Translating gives CASSASGGNTGELFF. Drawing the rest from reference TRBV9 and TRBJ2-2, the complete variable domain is DSGVTQTPKHLITATGQRVTLRCSPRSGDLSVYWYQQSLDQGLQFLIQYYNGEERAKGNILERFSAQQFPDLHSELNLSSLELGDSALYFCASSASGGNTGELFFGEGSRLTVL.

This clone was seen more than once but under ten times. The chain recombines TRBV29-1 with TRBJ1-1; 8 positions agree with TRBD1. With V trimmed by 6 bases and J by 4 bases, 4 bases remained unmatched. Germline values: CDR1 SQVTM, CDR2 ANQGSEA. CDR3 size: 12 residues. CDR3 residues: CSVDRAGTEAFF. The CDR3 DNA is TGCAGCGTGGACAGGGCCGGCACTGAAGCTTTCTTT.

The CDR3 sequence: CASSHNQGSGANVLTF. In DNA, the CDR3 is TGCGCCAGCAGCCACAACCAGGGGAGTGGGGCCAACGTCCTGACTTTC. The chain joins TRBV4-1 to TRBJ2-6; D is perhaps TRBD1 (6 bases). This CDR3 region has 16 residues. Germline CDR1 reads MGHRA; CDR2 reads YSYEKL. Trimming took 3 bases from V and 3 from J, leaving 12 bases between them.

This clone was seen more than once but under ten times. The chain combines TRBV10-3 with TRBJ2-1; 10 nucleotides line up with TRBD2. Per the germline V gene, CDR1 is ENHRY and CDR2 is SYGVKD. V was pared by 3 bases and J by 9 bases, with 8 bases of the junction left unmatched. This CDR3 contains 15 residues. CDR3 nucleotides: TGTGCCATCAGTGATTGGAGCGGGGGGGCCTTTGAGCAGTTCTTC. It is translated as CAISDWSGGAFEQFF.

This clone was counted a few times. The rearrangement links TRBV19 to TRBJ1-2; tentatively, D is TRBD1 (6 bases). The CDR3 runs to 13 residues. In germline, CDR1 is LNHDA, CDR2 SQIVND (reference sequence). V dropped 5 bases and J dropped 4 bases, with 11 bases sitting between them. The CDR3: CASSQTDSYGYTF. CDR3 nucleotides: TGTGCCAGTAGTCAAACGGACAGCTATGGCTACACCTTC.

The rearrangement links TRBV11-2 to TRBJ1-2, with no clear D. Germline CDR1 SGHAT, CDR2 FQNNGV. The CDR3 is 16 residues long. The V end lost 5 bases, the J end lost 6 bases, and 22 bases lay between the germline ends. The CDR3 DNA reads TGTGCCAGCAGCCCCCTAAATCGGGGTTACTTGGATGGCTACACCTTC. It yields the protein CASSPLNRGYLDGYTF.